The 21 T cell receptor beta chains listed next were all sequenced from one sample in a study of CD8 T cells in ankylosing spondylitis (dated by TCRdb to about 2017). The library was built by means of 5' RACE. Sequenced using an Illumina HiSeq 2500. TCRdb itself trimmed the public reads at Q25 with fastp, ran MiXCR and retained productive beta chains. Rows are unified per CDR3 protein, each entry keeping the most common DNA and genes. The sample records around 180,000 distinct CDR3 sequences, over 10% of which are singletons. Roughly 11% of the sample lies in the top ten. Sequenced material: blood, either unsorted or a sorted T cell fraction (not recorded which). All receptors derive from a female donor with ankylosing spondylitis or in good health (not recorded which).

There are a few counts of this clonotype. The rearrangement uses TRBV27 and TRBJ2-5; tentative D call: TRBD1 (6 bases). CDR1 is MNHEY, CDR2 SMNVEV, per germline (reference sequence). The length of the CDR3 is 16 residues. With 2 bases removed from V and 5 bases from J, the gap between germline ends came to 18 bases. The CDR3 sequence is CASSLVRPTGMETQYF. The CDR3 nucleotides are TGTGCCAGCAGTTTAGTGAGGCCTACAGGGATGGAGACCCAGTACTTC.

This clonotype was recorded many times. The V gene is TRBV27, the J gene TRBJ2-2; D is unresolved. V lost 3 bases and J lost 7, with 3 bases in between. Germline V CDR1 and CDR2: MNHEY, SMNVEV (reference sequence). The CDR3 runs to 11 residues. The CDR3 reads CASSLDGELFF. The CDR3 nucleotides read TGTGCCAGCAGTTTGGACGGGGAGCTGTTTTTT.

This clonotype was picked up a small number of times. The J gene is TRBJ2-1, the V gene TRBV7-7; 11 bases agree with TRBD2. Germline V lookup: CDR1 SSHAT, CDR2 FNYEAQ (reference sequence). Germline trimming cut 2 bases from V and 6 bases from J; bases unmatched to any gene: 6. The CDR3 consists of 16 residues. The CDR3 region is CASSLFGGLAGNEQFF. As DNA, the CDR3 is TGTGCCAGCAGCTTATTCGGTGGACTAGCGGGCAATGAGCAGTTCTTC. Full variable domain (remainder filled in from reference TRBV7-7 and TRBJ2-1): GAGVSQSPRYKVTKRGQDVTLRCDPISSHATLYWYQQALGQGPEFLTYFNYEAQPDKSGLPSDRFSAERPEGSISTLTIQRTEQRDSAMYRCASSLFGGLAGNEQFFGPGTRLTVL.

CDR3 sequence: CSARDTQGGPYEQYF. For the CDR3, the DNA is TGCAGTGCTAGAGACACACAGGGGGGCCCCTACGAGCAGTACTTC. The V gene is TRBV20-1, the J gene TRBJ2-7; 8 nucleotides align to TRBD1. Germline values: CDR1 DFQATT, CDR2 SNEGSKA (reference sequence). Trimming removed 0 bases from V and 2 bases from J; junction bases left unmatched: 6. The CDR3 runs 15 residues.

The table lists this clonotype with many counts. The rearrangement joins TRBV12-3 or TRBV12-4 to TRBJ1-4, with no clear D. CDR3 size: 14 residues. V gave up 2 bases and J gave up 2 bases, with 6 bases separating them. CDR3 bases: TGTGCCAGCAGTTTAATGGGGACTAATGAAAAACTGTTTTTT. Translation gives CASSLMGTNEKLFF.

Many counts were recorded for this clonotype. This chain uses TRBV11-2 with TRBJ2-7; tentative D call: TRBD2 (6 bases). The CDR3 totals 12 residues. CDR1 is SGHAT and CDR2 is FQNNGV in the germline V gene. V was cut by 5 bases and J by 6 bases, with 11 bases left in between. The CDR3: CASSMTRGEQYF. The CDR3 DNA reads TGTGCCAGCAGCATGACTAGAGGCGAGCAGTACTTC. The entire variable domain, with the rest obtained from reference TRBV11-2 and TRBJ2-7, is as follows: EAGVAQSPRYKIIEKRQSVAFWCNPISGHATLYWYQQILGQGPKLLIQFQNNGVVDDSQLPKDRFSAERLKGVDSTLKIQPAKLEDSAVYLCASSMTRGEQYFGPGTRLTVT.

This clonotype has at least ten counts. J is TRBJ2-3 and V is TRBV5-1; 7 bases are a match to TRBD1. V was pared by 0 bases and J by 11 bases, with 9 bases of the junction left unmatched. Germline values: CDR1 SGHRS, CDR2 YFSETQ. This CDR3 comprises 14 residues. The DNA for the CDR3 is TGCGCCAGCAGCTTGGCCATACAGGGGTCCGAGCAGTATTTT. Protein sequence: CASSLAIQGSEQYF.

This clonotype occurred many times. This chain connects TRBV30 to TRBJ1-6, with 7 positions matching TRBD1. Germline V gives CDR1 GTSNPN, CDR2 SVGIG (reference sequence). The junction had 7 bases not matched to a gene; V was cut back by 2 bases and J by 9 bases. The CDR3 totals 14 residues. The CDR3 here is CAWSSEGASSPLHF. The CDR3, as DNA: TGTGCCTGGAGTTCAGAGGGGGCGAGTTCACCCCTCCACTTT.

This clonotype was detected ten times or more. The V gene is TRBV20-1, the J gene TRBJ2-2, with 9 bases matching TRBD2. The J segment lost 0 bases and the V segment lost 5 bases, leaving 4 bases of the junction unmatched. Germline assignment: CDR1 DFQATT and CDR2 SNEGSKA (reference sequence). This CDR3 is built from 15 residues. The CDR3 loop reads CSASSGVTNTGELFF. The CDR3, as DNA: TGCAGTGCTTCTAGCGGGGTCACGAACACCGGGGAGCTGTTTTTT.

This clonotype has a count of ten or more. This chain uses TRBV7-2 with TRBJ2-1, with D maybe TRBD2 (6 bases). Germline V gene data show CDR1 as SGHTA and CDR2 as FQGNSA. This CDR3 is built from 15 residues. Trimming took 4 bases from V and 5 from J, leaving 15 bases between them. DNA of the CDR3: TGTGCCAGCAGCTCCACGAGGGGACTGCACAATGAGCAGTTCTTC. Translating it yields CASSSTRGLHNEQFF.

This clonotype was picked up a small number of times. The V and J genes are TRBV7-2 and TRBJ2-5, with D possibly TRBD1 on 5 matching bases. This CDR3 is built from 14 residues. Germline-derived CDR1 and CDR2 are SGHTA and FQGNSA. Trimming stripped 4 bases from V and 4 bases from J, with 13 bases between. CDR3 in amino acids: CASSSWPQGETQYF. CDR3 nucleotide sequence: TGTGCCAGCAGCTCCTGGCCGCAGGGAGAGACCCAGTACTTC.

This clonotype was counted many times. The rearrangement uses TRBV27 and TRBJ1-1; 8 bases line up with TRBD1. This CDR3 is built from 15 residues. Losses at the gene ends were 8 bases for V and 9 bases for J; bases not matched to a gene: 17. CDR1 and CDR2 (germline): MNHEY, SMNVEV (reference sequence). The CDR3 sequence is CASRDRGRNGSQAFF. DNA of the CDR3: TGTGCCAGCCGCGACAGGGGAAGAAACGGGTCTCAAGCTTTCTTT.

This rearrangement joins TRBV18 to TRBJ1-5; D possibly corresponds to TRBD1 (6 bases). The length of the CDR3 is 14 residues. Germline assignment: CDR1 KGHSH and CDR2 LQKENI. V shed 7 bases and J shed 4 bases, with 14 bases lying between them. In nucleotides, the CDR3 is TGTGCCAGCTACTCGGGTCAGGGGAATCAGCCCCAGCATTTT. Its protein product is CASYSGQGNQPQHF.

In this sample, this clonotype turned up many times. The chain has TRBV9 and TRBJ2-2; maybe TRBD2 (5 bases). V lost 2 bases, J lost 5 bases, and 10 bases lay in between. Germline V gene data show CDR1 as SGDLS and CDR2 as YYNGEE. This CDR3 contains 14 residues. In nucleotides, the CDR3 is TGTGCCAGCAGCGTCGAGTCGGGGACCGGGGAGCTGTTTTTT. It encodes CASSVESGTGELFF.

This clonotype was detected ten times or more. The chain employs TRBV3-1 and TRBJ2-1; weak D call: TRBD1 (6 bases). Trimming removed 0 bases at V and 7 bases at J, with 13 bases between. This CDR3 has 15 residues. Per the germline V gene, CDR1 is LGHDT and CDR2 is YNNKEL (reference sequence). The CDR3 here is CASSQEQGMGNEQFF. The CDR3 DNA follows: TGTGCCAGCAGCCAAGAACAGGGAATGGGGAATGAGCAGTTCTTC.

This clonotype was observed at least ten times. The V gene is TRBV7-2, the J gene TRBJ1-3; D gene uncertain. From germline, CDR1 is SGHTA and CDR2 FQGNSA. CDR3 size: 15 residues. V was trimmed by 5 bases and J by 4 bases, leaving 15 bases between them. In nucleotides, the CDR3 is TGTGCCAGCAGCCCGACGACACCTCTAGGAAACACCATATATTTT. Translated, it gives CASSPTTPLGNTIYF.

The table lists this clonotype with many counts. This chain joins TRBV10-3 and TRBJ2-3; D is perhaps TRBD1 or TRBD2 (5 bases each). The V gene's germline CDR1 is ENHRY and CDR2 SYGVKD. The CDR3 length is 14 residues. Trimming took 6 bases from V and 2 from J, leaving 12 bases between them. For the CDR3, the DNA is TGTGCCATCAGGGGGGTACTCGACACAGATACGCAGTATTTT. Residues: CAIRGVLDTDTQYF.

This clonotype was found many times. The genes are TRBV7-2 and TRBJ1-1; D possibly corresponds to TRBD1 (5 bases). Trimming pared 5 bases from V and 7 bases from J, leaving 11 bases between. The germline CDR1 and CDR2 sequences are SGHTA and FQGNSA. The CDR3 is made up of 12 amino acids. CDR3 in amino acids: CASSLQGGEAFF. The CDR3 DNA reads TGTGCCAGCAGCCTCCAGGGAGGTGAAGCTTTCTTT.

Only a few counts were recorded for this clonotype. The chain employs TRBV28 and TRBJ2-7; the D call may be TRBD1 or TRBD2 (5 bases each). Trimming shortened V by 4 bases and J by 3 bases, and 13 bases separated the two germline ends. Germline V CDR1 and CDR2: MDHEN, SYDVKM. This CDR3 has 14 residues. The CDR3 protein is CASSSPGPRYEQYF. CDR3 bases: TGTGCCAGCAGTTCCCCGGGACCACGCTACGAGCAGTACTTC.

There are many counts of this clonotype. The V and J genes are TRBV6-1 and TRBJ2-1; D unresolved. Trimming removed 6 bases at V and 8 bases at J, with 11 bases between. The CDR3 covers 12 residues. CDR1 MNHNS and CDR2 SASEGT come from the germline V gene. This CDR3 reads CASSLRFYEQFF. In nucleotides, the CDR3 is TGTGCCAGCAGCCTTCGATTTTATGAGCAGTTCTTC.

As to this clonotype: A read error is possible here, since a much larger clone lies one base away. The chain uses TRBV5-1 and TRBJ1-2; D possibly corresponds to TRBD1 (6 bases). In germline, CDR1 is SGHRS, CDR2 YFSETQ. V was cut by 6 bases and J by 0 bases, with 15 bases left in between. This CDR3 contains 15 residues. CDR3 loop: CASKRGGNSNYGYTF. The CDR3 nucleotides are TGCGCCAGCAAAAGAGGGGGTAATTCTAACTATGGCTACACCTTC.